This T cell receptor (beta chain) was retrieved from a study of blood T cell repertoires in COVID-19. V dropped 0 bases and J dropped 4; count of bases not matched to a gene: 2. This CDR3 comprises 16 residues. Per germline, CDR1 LNHNV and CDR2 YYDKDF (reference sequence). Per the original methods: By means of reference gene primer amplification, nucleated cell counts were estimated. Sequencing used immunoSEQ multiplex PCR; TCRdb keeps in-frame clones, though not all of them. V, J and clone size are those of that table, while D and trimming were read from the DNA. The sample yields about 64,000 clones, 70% to 90% seen once.

This sequence joins TRBV15 and TRBJ2-2; 10 bases are a match to TRBD1. Sequencing was performed on peripheral blood. This TCR was recovered from a man over 45 with active COVID-19. Here the CDR3 reads CATSREGTGATGELFF. The CDR3 bases are TGTGCCACCAGCAGAGAAGGGACAGGGGCCACCGGGGAGCTGTTTTTT. Combining the CDR3 with reference TRBV15 and TRBJ2-2 gives the whole variable domain DAMVIQNPRYQVTQFGKPVTLSCSQTLNHNVMYWYQQKSSQAPKLLFHYYDKDFNNEADTPDNFQSRRPNTSFCFLDIRSPGLGDTAMYLCATSREGTGATGELFFGEGSRLTVL.